The source of this T cell receptor (beta chain) is a study of shared clonotypes between healthy human individuals. The data were produced by immunoSEQ multiplex PCR, yet TCRdb's version contains in-frame clones alone and is incomplete. The table has about 2,500,000 clones, around 94% seen once; the top ten hold over 0.12%. CDR1 is LGHNT, CDR2 FRNRAP, per germline. V lost 4 bases to trimming and J lost 2 bases; unmatched junction nucleotides: 3. CDR3 size: 14 residues. The sequence was obtained from a man aged 18 to 30 in good health. Sequencing was performed on naive CD4+ T cells sorted from blood. Regarding subset: CD45RA+ positively selected. The chain combines TRBV12-5 with TRBJ2-5; the match to TRBD1 covers 8 bases. The CDR3 region is CASGSQGAQETQYF. The CDR3, as DNA: TGTGCTAGTGGTTCCCAGGGGGCGCAAGAGACCCAGTACTTC.